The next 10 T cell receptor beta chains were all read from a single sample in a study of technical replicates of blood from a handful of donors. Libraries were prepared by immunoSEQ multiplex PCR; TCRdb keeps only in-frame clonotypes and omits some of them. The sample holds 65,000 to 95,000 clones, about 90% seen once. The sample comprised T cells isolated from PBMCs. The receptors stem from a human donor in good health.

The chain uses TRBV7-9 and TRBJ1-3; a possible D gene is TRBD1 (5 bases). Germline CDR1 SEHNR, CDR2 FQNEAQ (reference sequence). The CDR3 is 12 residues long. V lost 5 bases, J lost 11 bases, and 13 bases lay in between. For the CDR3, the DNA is TGTGCCAGCAGCGGGGGACTGCCATCCATATATTTT. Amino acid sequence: CASSGGLPSIYF.

The CDR3, as DNA: TGTGCCAGCAGTTTAGCTAGCTCTACCTACGAGCAGTACTTC. The encoded protein is CASSLASSTYEQYF. This chain connects TRBV27 to TRBJ2-7; weak D call: TRBD2 (5 bases). In germline, CDR1 is MNHEY, CDR2 SMNVEV (reference sequence). Trimming cost V 2 bases and J 2 bases, with 10 bases left between them. The CDR3 consists of 14 residues.

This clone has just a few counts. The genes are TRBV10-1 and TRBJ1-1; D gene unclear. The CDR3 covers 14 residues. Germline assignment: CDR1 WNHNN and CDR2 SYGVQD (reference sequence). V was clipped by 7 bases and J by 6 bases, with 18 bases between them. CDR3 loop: CASKTTGEWAEAFF. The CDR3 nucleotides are TGCGCCAGCAAAACTACCGGGGAGTGGGCTGAAGCTTTCTTT.

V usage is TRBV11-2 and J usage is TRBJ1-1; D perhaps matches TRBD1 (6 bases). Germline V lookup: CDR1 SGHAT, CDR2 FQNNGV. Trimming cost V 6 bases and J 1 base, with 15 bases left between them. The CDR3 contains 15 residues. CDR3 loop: CASRRPGQKNTEAFF. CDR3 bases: TGTGCCAGCAGACGGCCGGGACAAAAGAACACTGAAGCTTTCTTT.

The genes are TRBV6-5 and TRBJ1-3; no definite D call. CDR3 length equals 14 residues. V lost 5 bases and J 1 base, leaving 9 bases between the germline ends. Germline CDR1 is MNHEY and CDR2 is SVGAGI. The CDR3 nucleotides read TGTGCCAGCAGTCCCCCGGGGTCTGGAAACACCATATATTTT. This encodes CASSPPGSGNTIYF.

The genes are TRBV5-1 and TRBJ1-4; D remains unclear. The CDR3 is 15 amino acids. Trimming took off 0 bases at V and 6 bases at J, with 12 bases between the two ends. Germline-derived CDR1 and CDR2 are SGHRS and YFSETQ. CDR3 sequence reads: CASSLALGGDEKLFF. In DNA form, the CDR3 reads TGCGCCAGCAGCTTGGCCCTGGGCGGGGATGAAAAACTGTTTTTT.

The CDR3 here is CASSFDRAYEQYF. As DNA, the CDR3 is TGCGCCAGCAGCTTCGACAGGGCCTACGAGCAGTACTTC. The V and J genes are TRBV5-1 and TRBJ2-7; TRBD1 agrees at 7 bases. Germline-derived CDR1 and CDR2 are SGHRS and YFSETQ. The CDR3 runs to 13 residues. V was pared by 2 bases and J by 2 bases, with 1 base of the junction left unmatched.

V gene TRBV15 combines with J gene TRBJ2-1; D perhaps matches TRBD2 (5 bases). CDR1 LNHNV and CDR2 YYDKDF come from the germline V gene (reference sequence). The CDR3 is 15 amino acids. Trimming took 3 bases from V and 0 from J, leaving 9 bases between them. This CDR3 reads CATSRSGGSYNEQFF. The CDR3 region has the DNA TGTGCCACCAGCAGGAGCGGAGGCTCCTACAATGAGCAGTTCTTC.

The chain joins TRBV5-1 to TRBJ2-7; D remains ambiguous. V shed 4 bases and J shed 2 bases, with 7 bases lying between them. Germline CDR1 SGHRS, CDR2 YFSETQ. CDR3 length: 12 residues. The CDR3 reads CASSHFTYEQYF. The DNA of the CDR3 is TGCGCCAGCAGCCATTTCACCTACGAGCAGTACTTC.

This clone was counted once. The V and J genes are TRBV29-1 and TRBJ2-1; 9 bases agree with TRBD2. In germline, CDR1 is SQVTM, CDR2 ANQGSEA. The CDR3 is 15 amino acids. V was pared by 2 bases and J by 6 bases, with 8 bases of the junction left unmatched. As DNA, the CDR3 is TGCAGCGTTGAAAATCCGCGGGGGGGCTTCAATGAGCAGTTCTTC. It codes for CSVENPRGGFNEQFF.